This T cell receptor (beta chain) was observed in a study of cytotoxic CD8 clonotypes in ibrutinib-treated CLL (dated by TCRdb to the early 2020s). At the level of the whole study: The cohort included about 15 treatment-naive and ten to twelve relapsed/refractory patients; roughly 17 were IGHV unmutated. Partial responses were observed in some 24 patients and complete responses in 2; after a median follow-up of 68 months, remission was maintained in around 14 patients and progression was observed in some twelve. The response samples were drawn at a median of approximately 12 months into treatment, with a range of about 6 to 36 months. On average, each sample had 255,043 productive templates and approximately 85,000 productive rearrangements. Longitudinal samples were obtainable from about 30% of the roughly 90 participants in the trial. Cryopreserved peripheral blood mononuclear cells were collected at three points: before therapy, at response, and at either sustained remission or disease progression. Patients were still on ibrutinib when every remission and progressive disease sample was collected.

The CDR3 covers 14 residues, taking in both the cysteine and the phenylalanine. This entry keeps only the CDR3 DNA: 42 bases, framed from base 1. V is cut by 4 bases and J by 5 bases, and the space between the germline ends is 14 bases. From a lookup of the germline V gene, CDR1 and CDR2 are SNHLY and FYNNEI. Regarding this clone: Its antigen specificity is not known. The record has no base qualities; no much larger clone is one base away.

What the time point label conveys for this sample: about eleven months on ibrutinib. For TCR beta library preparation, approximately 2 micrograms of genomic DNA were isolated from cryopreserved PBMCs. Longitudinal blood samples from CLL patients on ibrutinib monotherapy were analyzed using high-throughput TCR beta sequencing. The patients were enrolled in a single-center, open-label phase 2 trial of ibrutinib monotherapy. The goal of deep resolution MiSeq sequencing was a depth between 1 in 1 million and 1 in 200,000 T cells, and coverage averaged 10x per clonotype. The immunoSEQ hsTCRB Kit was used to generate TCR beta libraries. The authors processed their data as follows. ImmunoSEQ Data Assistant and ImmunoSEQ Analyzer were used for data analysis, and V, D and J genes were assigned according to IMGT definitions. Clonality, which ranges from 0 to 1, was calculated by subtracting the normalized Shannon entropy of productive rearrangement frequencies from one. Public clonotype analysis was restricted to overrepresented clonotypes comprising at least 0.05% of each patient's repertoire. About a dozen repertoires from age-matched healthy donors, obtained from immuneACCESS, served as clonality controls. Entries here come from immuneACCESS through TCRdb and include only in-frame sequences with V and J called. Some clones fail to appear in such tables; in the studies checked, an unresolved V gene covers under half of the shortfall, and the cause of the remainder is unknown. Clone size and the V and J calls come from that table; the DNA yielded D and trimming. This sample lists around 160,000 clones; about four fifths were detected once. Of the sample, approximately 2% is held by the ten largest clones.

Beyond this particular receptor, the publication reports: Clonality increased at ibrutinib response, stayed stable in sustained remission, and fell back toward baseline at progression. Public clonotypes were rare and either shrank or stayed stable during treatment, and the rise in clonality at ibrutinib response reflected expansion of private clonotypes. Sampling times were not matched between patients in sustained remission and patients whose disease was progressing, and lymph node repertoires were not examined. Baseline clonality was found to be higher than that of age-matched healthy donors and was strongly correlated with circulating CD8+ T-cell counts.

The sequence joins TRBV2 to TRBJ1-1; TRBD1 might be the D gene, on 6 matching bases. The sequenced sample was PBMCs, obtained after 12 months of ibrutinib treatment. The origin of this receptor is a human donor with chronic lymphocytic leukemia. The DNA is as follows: TGTGCCAGCAGTGTAGGGGGGAAAGGAACTGAAGCTTTCTTT. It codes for CASSVGGKGTEAFF.